The clone carrying this T cell receptor (beta chain) was detected ten times or more. Its antigen is unknown. Together with a sample-barcoded 5' primer, a J-beta primer mix was included in a second PCR lasting roughly 6 to 12 cycles. MiXCR, run by TCRdb on the 5' RACE reads, gives a single entry per CDR3 protein. Of hundreds of thousands of distinct CDR3 sequences in the sample, around 26% were seen once. Germline CDR1 and CDR2: KGHSH and LQKENI. The CDR3 is 13 residues long. The V end was cut by 3 bases, the J end by 0 bases, with 5 bases between. This entry comes from a study of blood T cells in healthy people across ages. Points from the study as a whole: Roughly linear declines in TCR beta diversity per million T cells occurred with age.

The TCR was taken from a woman aged 80 or over in good health. Material for sequencing was blood. The chain is built from TRBV18 and TRBJ1-1; D gene ambiguous. The CDR3 reads CASSPGVNTEAFF. CDR3 nucleotide sequence: TGTGCCAGCTCACCCGGAGTGAACACTGAAGCTTTCTTT.